This section outlines one T cell receptor (beta chain) sequence together with its context. Its antigen remains unknown. Assay used: immunoSEQ multiplex PCR; TCRdb lists only in-frame clones, some missing. Among roughly 1,000,000 clones listed, around three quarters were seen once. V was pared by 5 bases and J by 1 base, with 13 bases between. This CDR3 is 15 amino acids long. Germline values: CDR1 SNHLY, CDR2 FYNNEI. The healthy adult donors were HIV-negative and reported no recent acute infections or vaccinations. The data were obtained in a study of shared clonotypes between healthy human individuals. Study-wide results and caveats: Larger richness was generally estimated for naive than memory subsets.

Sample: memory CD4+ T cells from PBMCs. Specified subset: CD45RA-negative fraction. The rearrangement uses TRBV2 and TRBJ2-3, with a possible D match to TRBD1 (6 bases). The sequence derives from a man younger than 35 in good health. Some clones in this sample may be carry-over from other donors' samples. In DNA form, the CDR3 reads TGTGCCAGCAGTAACAGGGAGTTGGGCACAGATACGCAGTATTTT. This translates into CASSNRELGTDTQYF.